One and the same sample provided the 16 T cell receptor beta chains below, sequenced in a study of a mutant IDH1 vaccine in newly diagnosed glioma. No cognate antigen is known for these TCRs. Data came from immunoSEQ multiplex PCR; TCRdb stores just in-frame clones and leaves some out. The sample lists under 50,000 clones; approximately 90% were seen once. Indicated time point: week 23, last vaccination. With topical imiquimod, each dose of the vaccine consisted of 300 ug of mutant IDH1 20-mer peptide. Sequencing used PBMCs, obtained from a glioma patient whose treatment included an IDH1 peptide vaccine. The receptor set was obtained from a man in his forties or fifties with glioma.

The rearrangement links TRBV7-9 to TRBJ1-2, with D uncertain. The CDR3 length is 13 residues. The V end was cut by 1 base, the J end by 8 bases, with 11 bases between. Germline V lookup: CDR1 SEHNR, CDR2 FQNEAQ (reference sequence). CDR3 sequence reads: CASSLGTAQGYTF. The CDR3 DNA is TGTGCCAGCAGCTTAGGCACAGCCCAGGGCTACACCTTC.

V usage is TRBV2 and J usage is TRBJ1-3; the D gene is possibly TRBD1 (5 bases). This CDR3 spans 15 amino acids. Trimming stripped 7 bases from V and 0 bases from J, with 13 bases between. Germline V gene data show CDR1 as SNHLY and CDR2 as FYNNEI. CDR3 DNA sequence: TGTGCCAGCAAAAGACGGGGCATCTCTGGAAACACCATATATTTT. Translated: CASKRRGISGNTIYF.

The V gene is TRBV6-5, the J gene TRBJ2-7, with 8 bases identical to TRBD1. Losses at the gene ends were 2 bases for V and 2 bases for J; bases not matched to a gene: 5. This CDR3 contains 15 residues. Looked up from germline, CDR1 is MNHEY and CDR2 is SVGAGI. Written as DNA, the CDR3 is TGTGCCAGCAGTTACGGGCAGGGGGCAGCCTACGAGCAGTACTTC. Translation gives CASSYGQGAAYEQYF.

The chain combines TRBV12-2 with TRBJ2-6; TRBD1, as called in the table, went unchecked against the DNA. TRBV12-2 is labeled a pseudogene. There are 18 residues in the CDR3. CDR3 in DNA: TGTGCAAGTCGCTCCCCTGGGCAGGGAATCTCTGGGGCCAACGTCCTGACTTTC. Protein sequence: CASRSPGQGISGANVLTF.

The rearrangement uses TRBV9 and TRBJ2-1, with TRBD1 matching 8 bases. In germline, CDR1 is SGDLS, CDR2 YYNGEE. Trimming took 4 bases from V and 4 from J; bases not matched to a gene: 7. The CDR3 is 15 residues long. CDR3: CASSSQGAPYNEQFF. The CDR3 nucleotides are TGTGCCAGCAGCTCGCAGGGGGCCCCATACAATGAGCAGTTCTTC.

The gene calls are TRBV30 and TRBJ1-2; 7 bases fit TRBD1. Germline V CDR1 and CDR2: GTSNPN, SVGIG (reference sequence). The CDR3 runs 13 residues. With 2 bases clipped from V and 4 bases from J, the junction kept 4 bases outside the gene matches. In DNA form, the CDR3 reads TGTGCCTGGAGTCGGGACAGACCCTATGGCTACACCTTC. Its translation: CAWSRDRPYGYTF.

The chain carries TRBV27 and TRBJ1-4; D gene uncertain. In germline, CDR1 is MNHEY, CDR2 SMNVEV (reference sequence). The V end lost 2 bases, the J end lost 0 bases, and 7 bases lay between the germline ends. The CDR3 is made up of 15 amino acids. This CDR3 reads CASSLRSTTNEKLFF. CDR3 bases: TGTGCCAGCAGTTTACGGAGTACAACTAATGAAAAACTGTTTTTT. The full variable domain, in which reference TRBV27 and TRBJ1-4 provide the parts outside the CDR3, is EAQVTQNPRYLITVTGKKLTVTCSQNMNHEYMSWYRQDPGLGLRQIYYSMNVEVTDKGDVPEGYKVSRKEKRNFPLILESPSPNQTSLYFCASSLRSTTNEKLFFGSGTQLSVL.

The CDR3 sequence: CASSPEGQQDQPQHF. CDR3 nucleotides: TGTGCCAGCTCACCGGAGGGACAGCAGGATCAGCCCCAGCATTTT. This chain uses TRBV18 with TRBJ1-5; 7 nucleotides align to TRBD1. CDR3 size: 15 residues. The V gene end was trimmed by 3 bases and the J gene end by 5 bases; junction bases not matched to a gene: 7. Germline values: CDR1 KGHSH, CDR2 LQKENI.

This chain uses TRBV7-6 with TRBJ1-1, with a possible D match to TRBD1 (5 bases). Germline V gene data show CDR1 as SGHVS and CDR2 as FNYEAQ. Between the trimmed V and J ends, which lost 7 bases and 4 bases, there was a span of 19 bases. This CDR3 region has 15 residues. The CDR3 here is CASKVDGGGSTEAFF. CDR3 sequence (DNA): TGTGCCAGCAAAGTGGACGGTGGGGGTAGCACTGAAGCTTTCTTT.

V usage is TRBV14 and J usage is TRBJ2-5; tentatively, D is TRBD2 (6 bases). With 5 bases removed from V and 5 bases from J, the gap between germline ends came to 12 bases. The V gene's germline CDR1 is SGHDN and CDR2 FVKESK. This CDR3 has 13 residues. CDR3 in DNA: TGTGCCAGCAGCGGAAGGGACTGGGAGACCCAGTACTTC. This sequence encodes CASSGRDWETQYF.

The V and J genes are TRBV4-1 and TRBJ2-7, with D unresolved. The V gene's germline CDR1 is MGHRA and CDR2 YSYEKL. The CDR3 is made up of 14 amino acids. V gave up 2 bases and J gave up 2 bases, with 10 bases separating them. The CDR3 sequence is CASSQKTEPYEQYF. The CDR3 DNA reads as TGCGCCAGCAGCCAAAAGACGGAGCCCTACGAGCAGTACTTC.

The rearrangement links TRBV7-9 to TRBJ2-5; the D is unclear. This CDR3 region has 13 residues. CDR1 and CDR2 from the germline V gene are SEHNR and FQNEAQ (reference sequence). V was pared by 5 bases and J by 7 bases, with 14 bases between. The DNA for the CDR3 is TGTGCCAGCAGCCTCGGGCTCAGTGGGACCCAGTACTTC. Protein: CASSLGLSGTQYF. Full variable domain (missing parts from reference TRBV7-9 and TRBJ2-5): DTGVSQNPRHKITKRGQNVTFRCDPISEHNRLYWYRQTLGQGPEFLTYFQNEAQLEKSRLLSDRFSAERPKGSFSTLEIQRTEQGDSAMYLCASSLGLSGTQYFGPGTRLLVL.

This chain's CDR3 is CASRPRDSGSSYEQYF. The CDR3 DNA reads TGTGCCAGCAGACCCCGAGATAGCGGGTCCTCCTACGAGCAGTACTTC. The rearrangement links TRBV2 to TRBJ2-7; TRBD2 matches at 7 bases. Germline CDR1 SNHLY, CDR2 FYNNEI. V lost 6 bases, J lost 0 bases, and 11 bases stayed unmatched. The CDR3 totals 16 residues.

The chain employs TRBV7-9 and TRBJ1-6; D not certain. Per germline, CDR1 SEHNR and CDR2 FQNEAQ (reference sequence). V was trimmed by 1 base and J by 11 bases, leaving 12 bases between them. This CDR3 is built from 14 residues. CDR3 protein: CASSLGARGAPLHF. CDR3 sequence (DNA): TGTGCCAGCAGCTTAGGGGCCCGCGGGGCACCCCTCCACTTT.

The chain couples TRBV5-1 to TRBJ2-3, with D possibly TRBD2 on 5 matching bases. The CDR3 totals 15 residues. The V end was cut by 3 bases, the J end by 3 bases, with 14 bases between. Germline CDR1 is SGHRS and CDR2 is YFSETQ. CDR3 residues: CASSSLGERTDTQYF. The CDR3 DNA reads as TGCGCCAGCAGCTCTCTCGGGGAGAGGACAGATACGCAGTATTTT.

The chain joins TRBV15 to TRBJ2-2; tentative D call: TRBD2 (5 bases). The CDR3 consists of 17 residues. Germline values: CDR1 LNHNV, CDR2 YYDKDF (reference sequence). The V end lost 5 bases, the J end lost 1 base, and 17 bases lay between the germline ends. CDR3 sequence: CATSDSMRVENTGELFF. The CDR3 coding sequence is TGTGCCACCAGCGATAGTATGCGGGTAGAGAACACCGGGGAGCTGTTTTTT.